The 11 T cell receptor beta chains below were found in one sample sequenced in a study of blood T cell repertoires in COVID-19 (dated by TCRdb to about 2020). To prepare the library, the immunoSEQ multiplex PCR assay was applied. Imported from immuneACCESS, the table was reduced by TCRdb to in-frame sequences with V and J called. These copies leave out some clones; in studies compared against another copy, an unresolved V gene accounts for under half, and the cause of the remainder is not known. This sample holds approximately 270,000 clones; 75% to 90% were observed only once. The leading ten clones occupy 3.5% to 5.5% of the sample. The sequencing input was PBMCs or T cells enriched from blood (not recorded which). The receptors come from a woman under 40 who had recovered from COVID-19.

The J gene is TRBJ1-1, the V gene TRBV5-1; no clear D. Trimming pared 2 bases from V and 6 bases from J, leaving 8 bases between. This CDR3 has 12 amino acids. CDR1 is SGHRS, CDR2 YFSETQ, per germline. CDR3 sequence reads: CASSFSSAEAFF. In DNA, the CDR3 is TGCGCCAGCAGCTTTTCATCGGCTGAAGCTTTCTTT.

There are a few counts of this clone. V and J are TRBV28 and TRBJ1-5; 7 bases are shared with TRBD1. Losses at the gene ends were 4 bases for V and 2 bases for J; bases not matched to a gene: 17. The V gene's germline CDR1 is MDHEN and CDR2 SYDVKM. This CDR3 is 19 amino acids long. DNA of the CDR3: TGTGCCAGCAGTTCCCCGGGGGCCCTGCGACAGGGAGGCAATCAGCCCCAGCATTTT. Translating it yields CASSSPGALRQGGNQPQHF.

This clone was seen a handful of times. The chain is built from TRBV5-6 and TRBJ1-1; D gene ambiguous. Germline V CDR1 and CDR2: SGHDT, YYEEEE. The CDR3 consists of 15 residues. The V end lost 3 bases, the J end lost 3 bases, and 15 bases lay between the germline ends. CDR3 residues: CASSSTGEGYTEAFF. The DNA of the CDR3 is TGTGCCAGCAGCTCCACCGGGGAGGGATACACTGAAGCTTTCTTT.

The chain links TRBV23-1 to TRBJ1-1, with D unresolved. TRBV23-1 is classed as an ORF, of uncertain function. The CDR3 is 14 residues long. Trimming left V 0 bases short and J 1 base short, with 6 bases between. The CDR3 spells CASSQSGKNTEAFF. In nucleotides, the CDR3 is TGCGCCAGCAGTCAATCGGGCAAGAACACTGAAGCTTTCTTT.

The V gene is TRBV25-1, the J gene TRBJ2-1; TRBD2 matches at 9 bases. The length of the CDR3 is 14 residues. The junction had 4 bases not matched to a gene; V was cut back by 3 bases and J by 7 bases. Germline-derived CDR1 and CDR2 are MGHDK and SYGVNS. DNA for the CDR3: TGTGCCAGCAGTGAGGGACTAGCCAAAAATGAGCAGTTCTTC. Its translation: CASSEGLAKNEQFF.

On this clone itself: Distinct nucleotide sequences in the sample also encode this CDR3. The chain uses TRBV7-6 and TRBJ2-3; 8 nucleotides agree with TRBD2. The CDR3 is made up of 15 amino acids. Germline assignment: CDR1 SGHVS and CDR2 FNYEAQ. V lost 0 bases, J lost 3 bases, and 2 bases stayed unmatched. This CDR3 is CASSLAAGVTDTQYF. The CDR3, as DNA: TGTGCCAGCAGCTTAGCAGCGGGAGTAACAGATACGCAGTATTTT. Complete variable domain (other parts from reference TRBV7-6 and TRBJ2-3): GAGVSQSPRYKVTKRGQDVALRCDPISGHVSLYWYRQALGQGPEFLTYFNYEAQQDKSGLPNDRFSAERPEGSISTLTIQRTEQRDSAMYRCASSLAAGVTDTQYFGPGTRLTVL.

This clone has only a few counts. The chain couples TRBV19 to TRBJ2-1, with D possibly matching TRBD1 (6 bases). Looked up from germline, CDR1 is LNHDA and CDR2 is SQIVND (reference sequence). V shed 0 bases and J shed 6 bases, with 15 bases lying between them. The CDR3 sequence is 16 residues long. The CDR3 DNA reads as TGTGCCAGTAGTATAGATCCAAGGGGGATGGTCAATGAGCAGTTCTTC. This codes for CASSIDPRGMVNEQFF.

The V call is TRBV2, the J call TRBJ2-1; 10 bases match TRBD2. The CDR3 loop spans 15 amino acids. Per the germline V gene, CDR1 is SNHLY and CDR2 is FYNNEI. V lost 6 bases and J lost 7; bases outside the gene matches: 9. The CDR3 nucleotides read TGTGCCAGCAGGGAACTAGCGGGAAGGCTGAATGAGCAGTTCTTC. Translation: CASRELAGRLNEQFF.

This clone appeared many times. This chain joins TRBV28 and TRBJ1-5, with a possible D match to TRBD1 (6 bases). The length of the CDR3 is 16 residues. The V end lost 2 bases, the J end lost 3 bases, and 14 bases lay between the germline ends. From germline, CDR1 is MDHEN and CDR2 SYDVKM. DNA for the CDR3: TGTGCCAGCAGTTTAGATGCAGGGGAGCCCAATCAGCCCCAGCATTTT. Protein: CASSLDAGEPNQPQHF. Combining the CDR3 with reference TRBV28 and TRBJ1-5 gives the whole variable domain DVKVTQSSRYLVKRTGEKVFLECVQDMDHENMFWYRQDPGLGLRLIYFSYDVKMKEKGDIPEGYSVSREKKERFSLILESASTNQTSMYLCASSLDAGEPNQPQHFGDGTRLSIL.

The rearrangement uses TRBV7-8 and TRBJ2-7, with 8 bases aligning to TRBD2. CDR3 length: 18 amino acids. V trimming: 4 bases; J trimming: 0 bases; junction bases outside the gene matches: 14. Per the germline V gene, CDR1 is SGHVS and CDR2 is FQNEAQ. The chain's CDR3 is CASSYDHGLAPSSYEQYF. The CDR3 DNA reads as TGTGCCAGCAGCTATGATCACGGACTAGCACCTAGCTCCTACGAGCAGTACTTC.

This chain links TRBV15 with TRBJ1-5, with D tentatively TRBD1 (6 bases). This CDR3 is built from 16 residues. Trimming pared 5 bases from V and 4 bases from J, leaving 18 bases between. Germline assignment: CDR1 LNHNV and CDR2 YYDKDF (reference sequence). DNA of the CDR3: TGTGCCACCAGCCCCATTGGCAGGGGAGGGAATCAGCCCCAGCATTTT. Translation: CATSPIGRGGNQPQHF. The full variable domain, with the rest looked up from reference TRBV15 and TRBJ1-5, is DAMVIQNPRYQVTQFGKPVTLSCSQTLNHNVMYWYQQKSSQAPKLLFHYYDKDFNNEADTPDNFQSRRPNTSFCFLDIRSPGLGDTAMYLCATSPIGRGGNQPQHFGDGTRLSIL.